This section outlines one TCR beta chain sequence together with its context. Its antigen is unidentified. J was trimmed by 1 base and V by 4 bases; bases with no gene match: 3. The CDR3 consists of 15 residues. Germline V gives CDR1 SNHLY, CDR2 FYNNEI. The sample comes from a study of cytomegalovirus exposure and HLA in healthy donors. Study conclusions and caveats: TCR association rates varied by HLA locus in a later analysis, with DRB1 highest and HLA-C lowest.

The PCR used 60 Vbeta and 13 Jbeta primers. Sequencing was performed with immunoSEQ multiplex PCR; in TCRdb, only in-frame clones are kept and a portion is missing. The data hold more than 45,000 clones, with approximately 68% observed a single time. The gene calls are TRBV2 and TRBJ2-7; 11 bases align to TRBD1. The source is a man younger than 40 in good health and CMV-seronegative. The source material was PBMCs. The CDR3 DNA reads TGTGCCAGCAGTGGACGGGACAGGGGGTCCTACGAGCAGTACTTC. Amino acid sequence: CASSGRDRGSYEQYF.